The 5 T cell receptor beta chains given below trace back to one sample, sequenced in a study of tumor-infiltrating lymphocytes in primary liver carcinoma. DNA and RNA were both co-extracted from about 19-30 mg of bulk tissue that had not been sorted. Starting material of around 460 ng total RNA yielded TCR beta cDNA via a constant-region primer. For TCR beta, libraries were produced by three nested multiplex PCR rounds using slightly modified ARM-PCR. Primers for the first two PCR rounds were TRBV1-TRBV30 forward primers and a C-beta reverse primer (roughly 10 cycles per round). TCRdb fed the multiplex PCR reads into MiXCR, producing one record per CDR3 protein. The sample lists 70,000 to 75,000 distinct CDR3 sequences; approximately 70% were seen once. Sequencing was done on a sample of liver tumor tissue from sampling region 4. Subset defined: tumor region T4, right-lateral pole. These receptors were taken from a man between 40 and 49 years old with primary liver carcinoma and hepatitis B virus infection.

Notes on this clonotype: Compared with germline, one end of the junction differs, possibly owing to a read error. The J gene is TRBJ1-5, the V gene TRBV11-2, with D tentatively TRBD1 (6 bases). The CDR3 loop spans 16 amino acids. Germline V gene data show CDR1 as SGHAT and CDR2 as FQNNGV. CDR3 residues: CVSSLGPPGTNQLQHF. CDR3 coding DNA: TGTGTCAGTAGCTTAGGCCCTCCCGGGACAAATCAGCTCCAGCATTTT.

Of note for this clonotype: The CDR3 does not end in the conserved phenylalanine or tryptophan, so this is likely a read error. The genes are TRBV11-2 and TRBJ2-5; D remains ambiguous. Germline CDR1 SGHAT, CDR2 FQNNGV. The CDR3 covers 14 residues. CDR3 bases: TGTGCCACCAGCTTAGAGGTTCTTCAAGAGGCCCAGTACATC. Its protein is CATSLEVLQEAQYI.

This clonotype was detected many times. V and J are TRBV6-2 or TRBV6-3 and TRBJ2-1; 10 bases align to TRBD2. With 7 bases clipped from V and 8 bases from J, the junction kept 5 bases outside the gene matches. CDR3 size: 13 residues. Germline CDR1 is MNHEY and CDR2 is SVGEGT. In DNA, the CDR3 is TGTGCCAGCACTGCTAGCGGGAGCCATGAGCAGTTCTTC. Protein product: CASTASGSHEQFF.

This sequence joins TRBV19 and TRBJ2-1, with D unresolved. Trimming stripped 10 bases from V and 2 bases from J, with 18 bases between. The CDR3 extends over 15 amino acids. Germline values: CDR1 LNHDA, CDR2 SQIVND (reference sequence). The CDR3 here is CATVNPEQTYNEQFF. In nucleotides, the CDR3 is TGTGCCACTGTAAACCCGGAACAGACCTACAATGAGCAGTTCTTC. Supplemented by reference TRBV19 and TRBJ2-1, the full variable domain reads DGGITQSPKYLFRKEGQNVTLSCEQNLNHDAMYWYRQDPGQGLRLIYYSQIVNDFQKGDIAEGYSVSREKKESFPLTVTSAQKNPTAFYLCATVNPEQTYNEQFFGPGTRLTVL.

The rearrangement joins TRBV20-1 to TRBJ2-5, with 11 positions matching TRBD1. The germline V gene has CDR1 DFQATT and CDR2 SNEGSKA (reference sequence). This CDR3 contains 19 residues. Germline trimming cut 4 bases from V and 1 base from J; bases unmatched to any gene: 17. The CDR3 DNA is TGCAGTGCTAAGTTAGCGGGACAGGGGGTCTTAGGCATCCAAGAGACCCAGTACTTC. This codes for CSAKLAGQGVLGIQETQYF.